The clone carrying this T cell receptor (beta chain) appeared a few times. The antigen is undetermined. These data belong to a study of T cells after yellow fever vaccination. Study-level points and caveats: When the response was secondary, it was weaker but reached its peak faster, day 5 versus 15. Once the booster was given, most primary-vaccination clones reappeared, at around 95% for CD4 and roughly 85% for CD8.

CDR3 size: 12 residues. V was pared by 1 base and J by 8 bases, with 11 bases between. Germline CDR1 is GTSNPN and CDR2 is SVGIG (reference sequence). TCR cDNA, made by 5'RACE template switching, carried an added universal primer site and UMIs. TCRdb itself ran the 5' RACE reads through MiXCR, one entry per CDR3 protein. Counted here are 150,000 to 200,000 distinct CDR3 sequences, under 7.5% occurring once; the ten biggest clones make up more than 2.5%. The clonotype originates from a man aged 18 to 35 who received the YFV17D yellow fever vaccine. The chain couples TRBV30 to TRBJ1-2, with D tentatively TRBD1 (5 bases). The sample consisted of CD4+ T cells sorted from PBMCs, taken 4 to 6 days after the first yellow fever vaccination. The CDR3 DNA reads TGTGCCTGGAGTGCCCCCAGGGTCGGCTACACCTTC. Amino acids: CAWSAPRVGYTF.